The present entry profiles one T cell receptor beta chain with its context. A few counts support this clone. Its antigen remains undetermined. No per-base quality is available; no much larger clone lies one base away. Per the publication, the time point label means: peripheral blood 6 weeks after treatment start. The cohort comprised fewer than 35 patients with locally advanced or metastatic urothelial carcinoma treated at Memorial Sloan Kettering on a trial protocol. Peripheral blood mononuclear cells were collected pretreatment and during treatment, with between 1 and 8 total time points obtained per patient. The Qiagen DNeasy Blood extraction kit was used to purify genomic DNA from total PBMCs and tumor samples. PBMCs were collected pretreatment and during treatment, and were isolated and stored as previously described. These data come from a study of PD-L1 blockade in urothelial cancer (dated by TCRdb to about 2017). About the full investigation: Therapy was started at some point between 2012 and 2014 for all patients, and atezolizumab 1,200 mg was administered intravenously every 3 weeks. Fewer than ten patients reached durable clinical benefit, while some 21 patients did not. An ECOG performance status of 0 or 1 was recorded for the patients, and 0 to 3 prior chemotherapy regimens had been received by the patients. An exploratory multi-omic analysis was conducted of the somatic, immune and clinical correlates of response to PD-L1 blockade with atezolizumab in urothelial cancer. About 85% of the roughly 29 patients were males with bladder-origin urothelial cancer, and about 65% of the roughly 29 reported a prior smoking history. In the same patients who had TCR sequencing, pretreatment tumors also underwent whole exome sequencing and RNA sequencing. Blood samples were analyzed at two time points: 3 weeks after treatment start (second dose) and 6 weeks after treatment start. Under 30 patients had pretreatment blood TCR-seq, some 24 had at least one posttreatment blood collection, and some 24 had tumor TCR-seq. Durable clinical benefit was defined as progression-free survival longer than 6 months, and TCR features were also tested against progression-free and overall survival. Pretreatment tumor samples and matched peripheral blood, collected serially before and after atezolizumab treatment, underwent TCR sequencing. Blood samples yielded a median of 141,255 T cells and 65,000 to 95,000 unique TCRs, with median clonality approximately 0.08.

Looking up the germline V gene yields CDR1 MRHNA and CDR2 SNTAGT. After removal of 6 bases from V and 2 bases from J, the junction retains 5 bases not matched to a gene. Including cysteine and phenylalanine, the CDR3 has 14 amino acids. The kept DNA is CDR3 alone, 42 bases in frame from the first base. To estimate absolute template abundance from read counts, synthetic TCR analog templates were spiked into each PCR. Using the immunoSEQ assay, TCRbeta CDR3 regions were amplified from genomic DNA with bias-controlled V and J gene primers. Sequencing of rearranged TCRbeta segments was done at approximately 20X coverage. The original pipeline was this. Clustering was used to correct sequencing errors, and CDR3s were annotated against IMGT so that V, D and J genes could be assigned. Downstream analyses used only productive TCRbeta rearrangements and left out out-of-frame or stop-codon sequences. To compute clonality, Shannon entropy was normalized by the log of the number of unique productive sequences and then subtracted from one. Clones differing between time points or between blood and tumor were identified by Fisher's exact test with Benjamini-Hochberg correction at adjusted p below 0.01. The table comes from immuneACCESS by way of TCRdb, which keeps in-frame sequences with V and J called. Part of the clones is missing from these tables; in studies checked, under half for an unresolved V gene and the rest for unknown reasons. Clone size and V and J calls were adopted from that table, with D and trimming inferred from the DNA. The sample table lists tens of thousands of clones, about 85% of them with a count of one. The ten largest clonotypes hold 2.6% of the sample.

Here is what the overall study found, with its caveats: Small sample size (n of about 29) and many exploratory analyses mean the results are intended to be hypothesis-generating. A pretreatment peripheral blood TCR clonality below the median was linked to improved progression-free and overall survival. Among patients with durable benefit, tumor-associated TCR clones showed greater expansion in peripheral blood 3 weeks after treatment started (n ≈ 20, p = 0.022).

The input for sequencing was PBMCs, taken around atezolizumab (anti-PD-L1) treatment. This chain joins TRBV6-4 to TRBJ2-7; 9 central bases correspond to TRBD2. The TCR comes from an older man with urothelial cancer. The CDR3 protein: CASSVLAGPYEQYF. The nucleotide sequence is TGTGCCAGCAGCGTACTAGCGGGCCCCTACGAGCAGTACTTC.